The 23 T cell receptor beta chains reported below all come from one sample, sequenced in a study of T cell responses to AZD1222 COVID-19 vaccine. Profiled with immunoSEQ multiplex PCR; TCRdb holds only in-frame clones, not every one. Of roughly 130,000 clones in the sample, about nine tenths were seen once. The sequences come from peripheral blood, collected on day 0 of AZD1222 vaccination. These receptors came from an adult in good health.

This rearrangement joins TRBV10-1 to TRBJ1-4, with TRBD1 identical over 12 bases. Losses at the gene ends were 6 bases for V and 10 bases for J; bases not matched to a gene: 6. Germline assignment: CDR1 WNHNN and CDR2 SYGVQD (reference sequence). This CDR3 comprises 14 residues. The CDR3 region is CASSPGTGGGKLFF. CDR3 bases: TGCGCCAGCAGCCCCGGGACAGGGGGCGGAAAACTGTTTTTT.

This chain's CDR3 is CASRFGSGTGNYEQYF. CDR3 nucleotide sequence: TGTGCCAGCAGGTTTGGTTCGGGGACAGGCAACTACGAGCAGTACTTC. The chain joins TRBV7-2 to TRBJ2-7; TRBD1 matches at 8 bases. Germline lookup yields CDR1 SGHTA and CDR2 FQGNSA. The ends lost 6 bases at V and 3 bases at J; junction bases unmatched: 13. The CDR3 runs 16 residues.

This chain uses TRBV3-1 (or the pseudogene TRBV3-2) with TRBJ2-4; D is unresolved. V gave up 0 bases and J gave up 4 bases, with 7 bases separating them. CDR1 and CDR2 from the germline V gene are LGHDT and YNNKEL (reference sequence). CDR3 size: 14 residues. In DNA, the CDR3 is TGTGCCAGCAGCCAAGATTTTCCGAAAAACATTCAGTACTTC. This translates into CASSQDFPKNIQYF.

This chain connects TRBV27 to TRBJ1-1, with no clear D. CDR1 and CDR2 from the germline V gene are MNHEY and SMNVEV (reference sequence). This CDR3 comprises 13 residues. V was pared by 2 bases and J by 6 bases, with 10 bases between. The CDR3 DNA reads as TGTGCCAGCAGTTTAGGAGGTTTCTCTGAAGCTTTCTTT. Its translation: CASSLGGFSEAFF.

This sequence joins TRBV28 and TRBJ1-2; D is perhaps TRBD1 (6 bases). CDR3 length: 13 amino acids. Per germline, CDR1 MDHEN and CDR2 SYDVKM. The V gene lost 5 bases and the J gene lost 4 bases, with 11 bases spanning the gap. The CDR3, as DNA: TGTGCCAGCAGTGAAGGGACAAGCTATGGCTACACCTTC. Its translation: CASSEGTSYGYTF.

The chain has TRBV12-1 and TRBJ2-7; no DNA check was done on the table's D call, TRBD2. TRBV12-1 is a pseudogene segment. The CDR3 has 15 amino acids. The CDR3 sequence: CASSFSREGFYEQYF. In DNA, the CDR3 is TGTGCCAGCAGCTTTTCGCGGGAGGGATTCTACGAGCAGTACTTC.

This rearrangement joins TRBV7-9 to TRBJ1-6, with D possibly matching TRBD1 (5 bases). The CDR3 contains 15 residues. The germline V and J ends were trimmed by 0 bases and 8 bases, with 11 bases remaining between them. CDR1 is SEHNR and CDR2 is FQNEAQ in the germline V gene (reference sequence). The CDR3 nucleotides read TGTGCCAGCAGCTTAGCGGGGGGTAGTGATTCACCCCTCCACTTT. As protein: CASSLAGGSDSPLHF.

This clone was picked up a small number of times. The J gene is TRBJ2-1, the V gene TRBV27; 10 nucleotides match TRBD1. The germline CDR1 and CDR2 sequences are MNHEY and SMNVEV (reference sequence). The CDR3 is 15 amino acids. Trimming at V came to 5 bases and at J to 1 base, leaving 2 bases not matched to a gene. CDR3 sequence (DNA): TGTGCCAGCAGTCAGGACAGGGGGTCCTACAATGAGCAGTTCTTC. It codes for CASSQDRGSYNEQFF.

On this clone: Compared with germline, one end of the junction differs, possibly owing to a read error. This chain links TRBV9 with TRBJ2-7, with D unresolved. The CDR3 runs to 13 residues. Germline V CDR1 and CDR2: SGDLS, YYNGEE. Here the CDR3 DNA reads TGTGCCAGCAGCGCTACACCCTCCGACGAGCAGTACTTC. Protein product: CASSATPSDEQYF. The full variable domain, its missing parts supplied by reference TRBV9 and TRBJ2-7, is DSGVTQTPKHLITATGQRVTLRCSPRSGDLSVYWYQQSLDQGLQFLIQYYNGEERAKGNILERFSAQQFPDLHSELNLSSLELGDSALYFCASSATPSDEQYFGPGTRLTVT.

This sequence joins TRBV1 and TRBJ2-1; the table's TRBD2 call for D was not verified on the DNA. TRBV1 is recorded as a pseudogene. The CDR3 totals 16 residues. Written as DNA, the CDR3 is TGCACCAGCAGAGTCCCCCTCCTAGCGGGAGAAGGTGAGCAGTTCTTC. This sequence encodes CTSRVPLLAGEGEQFF.

This rearrangement joins TRBV29-1 to TRBJ2-5; the match to TRBD1 covers 7 bases. The CDR3 totals 12 residues. Trimming cost V 7 bases and J 2 bases; bases outside gene matches: 4. CDR1 is SQVTM, CDR2 ANQGSEA, per germline. CDR3 in DNA: TGCAGCGGTAAACAGGGGCAAGAGACCCAGTACTTC. As protein: CSGKQGQETQYF.

The chain joins TRBV28 to TRBJ2-3, with TRBD2 matching 12 bases. The V segment lost 6 bases and the J segment 6 bases; nucleotides outside the gene matches: 13. The CDR3 has 17 residues. Looked up from germline, CDR1 is MDHEN and CDR2 is SYDVKM. This CDR3 is CASSHGLAGSRGDTQYF. In nucleotides, the CDR3 is TGTGCCAGCAGCCACGGACTAGCGGGGTCCCGCGGGGATACGCAGTATTTT.

This chain's CDR3 is CASSYQGNEQFF. The CDR3 nucleotides are TGTGCCAGCAGCTATCAGGGAAATGAGCAGTTCTTC. V gene TRBV12-3 or TRBV12-4 combines with J gene TRBJ2-1, with a tentative D call TRBD1 (5 bases). V shed 6 bases and J shed 7 bases, with 10 bases lying between them. The CDR3 is 12 residues long.

This rearrangement joins TRBV5-1 to TRBJ2-6; D unclear. The CDR3 runs 13 residues. In germline, CDR1 is SGHRS, CDR2 YFSETQ. With 3 bases removed from V and 4 bases from J, the gap between germline ends came to 5 bases. CDR3 coding DNA: TGCGCCAGCAGCTGGAAGGGGGCCAACGTCCTGACTTTC. Translation: CASSWKGANVLTF.

This chain links TRBV5-1 with TRBJ2-7, with TRBD1 matching over 8 bases. This CDR3 spans 14 amino acids. The V gene's germline CDR1 is SGHRS and CDR2 YFSETQ. The V and J ends lost 2 bases and 3 bases, in that order; junction bases with no gene match: 4. The CDR3 DNA follows: TGCGCCAGCAGCTTCGATGGACAGGGCTACGAGCAGTACTTC. Its translation is CASSFDGQGYEQYF.

The rearrangement links TRBV30 to TRBJ1-5; possibly TRBD1 for D (5 bases). Per the germline V gene, CDR1 is GTSNPN and CDR2 is SVGIG (reference sequence). Deletions cut 7 bases from V and 6 bases from J, with 13 bases between. The CDR3 covers 12 residues. CDR3 DNA: TGTGCCTTCCGGACGGGGGGTCAGCCCCAGCATTTT. Translating gives CAFRTGGQPQHF.

V gene TRBV4-1 combines with J gene TRBJ2-6; D is undetermined. This CDR3 region has 15 residues. Between the trimmed V and J ends, which lost 0 bases and 2 bases, there was a span of 5 bases. Germline CDR1 reads MGHRA; CDR2 reads YSYEKL. The CDR3 protein is CASSQDGTGANVLTF. The CDR3, as DNA: TGCGCCAGCAGCCAAGATGGGACTGGGGCCAACGTCCTGACTTTC.

The V call is TRBV28, the J call TRBJ1-5; a possible D gene is TRBD1 (5 bases). Trimming removed 7 bases from V and 5 bases from J, with 18 bases in between. This CDR3 has 15 amino acids. CDR1 and CDR2 (germline): MDHEN, SYDVKM. The CDR3 DNA follows: TGTGCCAGCACCCCCGGCGGCAGGGTAGATCAGCCCCAGCATTTT. It is translated as CASTPGGRVDQPQHF.

This chain uses TRBV19 with TRBJ2-2; 8 bases align to TRBD1. Trimming removed 8 bases from V and 0 bases from J; junction bases left unmatched: 8. The germline CDR1 and CDR2 sequences are LNHDA and SQIVND (reference sequence). This CDR3 comprises 16 residues. Written as DNA, the CDR3 is TGTGCCAGTCAAAGGCAGGGGGCAGCGAACACCGGGGAGCTGTTTTTT. Its translation: CASQRQGAANTGELFF.

The CDR3 DNA reads as TGTGCCAGCAGCCCACGACCGGGCGCCGCCCGCATCCGTGTGGAGACCCAGTACTTC. It codes for CASSPRPGAARIRVETQYF. The chain couples TRBV14 to TRBJ2-5; D gene ambiguous. Trimming removed 4 bases at V and 5 bases at J, with 29 bases between. This CDR3 spans 19 amino acids. CDR1 is SGHDN, CDR2 FVKESK, per germline.

The V and J genes are TRBV5-6 and TRBJ1-4, with D possibly TRBD1 on 6 matching bases. The CDR3 loop spans 14 amino acids. In germline, CDR1 is SGHDT, CDR2 YYEEEE. With 1 base removed from V and 10 bases from J, the gap between germline ends came to 14 bases. CDR3 in DNA: TGTGCCAGCAGCTTGTCCGGGGGCAGGGGAAAACTGTTTTTT. This codes for CASSLSGGRGKLFF.

The V call is TRBV30, the J call TRBJ1-5; possible D gene TRBD1, 5 bases. Germline V gene data show CDR1 as GTSNPN and CDR2 as SVGIG (reference sequence). This CDR3 spans 15 amino acids. V was shortened by 2 bases and J by 2 bases, with 13 bases between the two germline ends. CDR3 coding DNA: TGTGCCTGGAGTCTGGGCCCCAGGGGCAATCAGCCCCAGCATTTT. Protein sequence: CAWSLGPRGNQPQHF. Filled out from reference TRBV30 and TRBJ1-5, the complete variable domain reads SQTIHQWPATLVQPVGSPLSLECTVEGTSNPNLYWYRQAAGRGLQLLFYSVGIGQISSEVPQNLSASRPQDRQFILSSKKLLLSDSGFYLCAWSLGPRGNQPQHFGDGTRLSIL.

This clone was recorded once. The chain combines TRBV11-1 with TRBJ2-5, with D perhaps matching TRBD2 (5 bases). Germline CDR1 SGHAT, CDR2 FQDESV (reference sequence). V lost 5 bases and J lost 2, with 12 bases in between. This CDR3 has 14 residues. The CDR3 DNA sequence: TGTGCCAGCAGCCCCGGGCTAGCACAAGAGACCCAGTACTTC. It translates to CASSPGLAQETQYF.